This record covers a single T cell receptor beta chain. What it binds is unknown. The data were taken from a study of CD8+ T cells in alopecia areata. The CDR3 runs 12 residues. Trimming cost V 7 bases and J 3 bases, with 9 bases left between them. Germline V gives CDR1 LGHNA, CDR2 YNFKEQ. Specified treatment: oral pan-JAK inhibitor, 5-10 mg twice daily. Researchers took lesional scalp punch biopsies and peripheral blood from people who were alopecia areata patients. Study results and caveats: It was lesional scalp, especially alopecia totalis/universalis, that showed higher clonality than normal scalp.

RNA extraction was followed by reverse transcription into cDNA, which acted as the sequencing template. TCRdb's table, derived via immunoSEQ multiplex PCR, lists solely in-frame clones and lacks some. The table includes over 150,000 clones, 58% detected once. V gene TRBV4-2 combines with J gene TRBJ1-2; D uncertain. The sample in question was CD4+ T cells sorted from blood, obtained at week 24, from a patient treated with tofacitinib. This receptor was obtained from a human donor with alopecia areata. The CDR3 protein is CASTDRYYGYTF. For the CDR3, the DNA is TGTGCCAGCACGGACCGATACTATGGCTACACCTTC.